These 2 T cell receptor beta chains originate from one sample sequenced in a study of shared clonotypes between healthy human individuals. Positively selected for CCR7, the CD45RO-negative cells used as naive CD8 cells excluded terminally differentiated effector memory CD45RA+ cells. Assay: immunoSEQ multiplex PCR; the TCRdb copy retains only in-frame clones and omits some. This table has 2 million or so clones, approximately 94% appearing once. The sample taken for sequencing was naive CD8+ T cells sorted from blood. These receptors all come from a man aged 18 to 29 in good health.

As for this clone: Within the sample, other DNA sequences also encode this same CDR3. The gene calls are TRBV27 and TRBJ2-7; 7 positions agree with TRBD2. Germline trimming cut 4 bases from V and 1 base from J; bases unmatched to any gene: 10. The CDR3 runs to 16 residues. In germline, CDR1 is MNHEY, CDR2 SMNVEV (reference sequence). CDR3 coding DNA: TGTGCCAGCAGTTACTCGGCGGGGGAGTCGTCCTACGAGCAGTACTTC. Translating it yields CASSYSAGESSYEQYF.

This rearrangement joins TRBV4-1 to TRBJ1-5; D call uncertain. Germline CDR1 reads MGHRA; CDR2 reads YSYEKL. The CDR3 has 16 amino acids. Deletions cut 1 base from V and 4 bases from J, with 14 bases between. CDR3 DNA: TGCGCCAGCAGCCAAGCTGGGGTGGGTGGTAATCAGCCCCAGCATTTT. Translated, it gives CASSQAGVGGNQPQHF.